This TCR beta chain is from a study of T cell responses to AZD1222 COVID-19 vaccine. Findings of the study overall: When two AZD1222 doses had been given, Spike-specific TCR breadth and depth rose. Clonal diversity was possibly underestimated, and the donors were mostly white British, with more females. Baseline antibody screening turned up just six seropositive AZD1222 recipients. Vaccine-related CD4 TCRs covered spike, predominating at 160-218 and 743-854.

Using immunoSEQ multiplex PCR, the repertoire was profiled, and TCRdb retains in-frame clones only, with some absent. Of 75,000 to 85,000 clones listed, about 74% are singletons. Points on this clone: Its antigen is as yet unknown.

CDR3 length equals 17 residues. Germline CDR1 is KGHSH and CDR2 is LQKENI. V was cut by 1 base and J by 0 bases, with 13 bases left in between. This sequence joins TRBV18 and TRBJ1-3; no firm D call. This specimen consisted of peripheral blood, obtained 28 days after the second dose of the MenACWY control vaccine. The receptor was derived from an adult who received the MenACWY meningococcal vaccine as a control. The DNA for the CDR3 is TGTGCCAGCTCACCACGTGGACCGCAATCCTCTGGAAACACCATATATTTT. It codes for CASSPRGPQSSGNTIYF.